The following is a T cell receptor (beta chain) sequence with its context. These data originate in a study of shared clonotypes between healthy human individuals. Profiled with immunoSEQ multiplex PCR; TCRdb holds only in-frame clones, not every one. In the table there are 2 million to 2.5 million clones, about 92% of which are singletons. The CDR3 is made up of 14 amino acids. Sequencing was done on a sample of naive CD4+ T cells from PBMCs. Noted subset: CD45RA+ positively selected. The chain joins TRBV21-1 to TRBJ1-2; the D call in the table, TRBD1, was not verified against the DNA. TRBV21-1 is assigned pseudogene status. This TCR was recovered from a young man in good health. Some clones in this sample may be carry-over from other donors' samples. This CDR3 is CASSRFGTGRGYTF. DNA of the CDR3: TGTGCCAGCAGCAGATTTGGGACAGGACGCGGCTACACCTTC.